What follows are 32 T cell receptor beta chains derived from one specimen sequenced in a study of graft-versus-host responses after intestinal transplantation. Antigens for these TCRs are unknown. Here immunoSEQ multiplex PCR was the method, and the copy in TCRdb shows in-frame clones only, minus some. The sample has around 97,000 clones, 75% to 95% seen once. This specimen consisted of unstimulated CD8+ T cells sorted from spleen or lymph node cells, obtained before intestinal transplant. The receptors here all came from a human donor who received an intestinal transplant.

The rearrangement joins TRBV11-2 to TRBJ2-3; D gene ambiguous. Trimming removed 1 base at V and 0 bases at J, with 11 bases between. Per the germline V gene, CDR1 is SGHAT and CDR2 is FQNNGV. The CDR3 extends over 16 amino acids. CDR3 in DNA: TGTGCCAGCAGCTTAGTAGTCGGTTTTAGCACAGATACGCAGTATTTT. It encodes CASSLVVGFSTDTQYF.

The CDR3: CASWTQQETQYF. The CDR3 nucleotides read TGTGCCAGCTGGACTCAGCAAGAGACCCAGTACTTC. The rearrangement joins TRBV2 to TRBJ2-5; D possibly corresponds to TRBD2 (5 bases). CDR1 SNHLY and CDR2 FYNNEI come from the germline V gene. V lost 8 bases, J lost 2 bases, and 9 bases lay in between. The CDR3 contains 12 residues.

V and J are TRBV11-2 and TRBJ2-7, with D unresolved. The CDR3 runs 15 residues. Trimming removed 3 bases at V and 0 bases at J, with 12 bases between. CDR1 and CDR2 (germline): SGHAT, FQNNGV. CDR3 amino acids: CASSFGGVSSYEQYF. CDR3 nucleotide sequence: TGTGCCAGCAGCTTTGGTGGGGTTAGCTCCTACGAGCAGTACTTC.

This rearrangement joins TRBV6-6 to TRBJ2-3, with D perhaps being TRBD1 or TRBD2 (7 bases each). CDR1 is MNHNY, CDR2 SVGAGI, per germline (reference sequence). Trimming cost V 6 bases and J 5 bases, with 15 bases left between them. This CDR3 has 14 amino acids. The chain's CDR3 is CASSQGGAGDTQYF. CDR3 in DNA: TGTGCCAGCAGCCAGGGGGGGGCGGGAGATACGCAGTATTTT.

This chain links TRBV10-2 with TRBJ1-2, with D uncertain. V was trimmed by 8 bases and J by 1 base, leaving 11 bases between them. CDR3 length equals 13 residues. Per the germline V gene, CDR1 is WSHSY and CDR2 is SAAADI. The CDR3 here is CASSSESNYGYTF. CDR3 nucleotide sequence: TGCGCCAGCTCCTCTGAGAGTAACTATGGCTACACCTTC.

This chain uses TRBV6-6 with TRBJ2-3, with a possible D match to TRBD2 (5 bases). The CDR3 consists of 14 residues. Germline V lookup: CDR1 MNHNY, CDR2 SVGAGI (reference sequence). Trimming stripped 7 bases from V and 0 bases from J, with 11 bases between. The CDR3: CASIGGPSTDTQYF. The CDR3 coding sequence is TGTGCCAGCATCGGAGGTCCTAGCACAGATACGCAGTATTTT.

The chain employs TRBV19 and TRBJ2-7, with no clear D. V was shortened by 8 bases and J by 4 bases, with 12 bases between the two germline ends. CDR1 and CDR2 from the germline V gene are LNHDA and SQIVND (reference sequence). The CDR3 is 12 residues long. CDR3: CASESPVYEQYF. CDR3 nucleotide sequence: TGTGCCAGTGAGTCACCAGTTTACGAGCAGTACTTC.

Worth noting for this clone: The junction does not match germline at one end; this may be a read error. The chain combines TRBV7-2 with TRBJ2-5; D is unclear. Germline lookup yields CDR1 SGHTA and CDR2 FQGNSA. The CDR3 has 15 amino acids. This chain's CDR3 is CASSVAGSLQETQYF. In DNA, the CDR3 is TGTGCCAGCAGCGTAGCAGGTTCGTTACAAGAGACCCAGTACTTC.

As DNA, the CDR3 is TGTGCCAGTTCACAAGGGGGCTGGGGCTACACCTTC. Its protein is CASSQGGWGYTF. The chain uses TRBV19 and TRBJ1-2; 7 bases line up with TRBD1. This CDR3 is built from 12 residues. Germline V CDR1 and CDR2: LNHDA, SQIVND (reference sequence). Trimming at V came to 8 bases and at J to 8 bases, leaving 8 bases not matched to a gene.

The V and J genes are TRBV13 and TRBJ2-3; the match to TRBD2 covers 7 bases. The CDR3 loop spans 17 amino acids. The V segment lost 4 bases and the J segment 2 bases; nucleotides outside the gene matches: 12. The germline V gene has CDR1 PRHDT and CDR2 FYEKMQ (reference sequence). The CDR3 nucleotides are TGTGCCAGCAGCTCCCCCGGGACTACCAAAATCACAGATACGCAGTATTTT. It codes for CASSSPGTTKITDTQYF.

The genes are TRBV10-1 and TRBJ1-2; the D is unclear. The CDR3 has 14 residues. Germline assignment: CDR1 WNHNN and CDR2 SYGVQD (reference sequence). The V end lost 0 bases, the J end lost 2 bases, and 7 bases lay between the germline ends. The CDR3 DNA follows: TGCGCCAGCAGTGAGTCGGGCAGAAACTATGGCTACACCTTC. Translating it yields CASSESGRNYGYTF.

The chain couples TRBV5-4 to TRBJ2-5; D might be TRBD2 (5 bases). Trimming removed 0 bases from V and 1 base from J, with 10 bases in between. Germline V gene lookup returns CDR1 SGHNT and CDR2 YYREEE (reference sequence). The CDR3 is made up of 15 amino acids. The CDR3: CASSLEGAVQETQYF. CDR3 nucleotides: TGTGCCAGCAGCTTGGAGGGAGCTGTCCAAGAGACCCAGTACTTC.

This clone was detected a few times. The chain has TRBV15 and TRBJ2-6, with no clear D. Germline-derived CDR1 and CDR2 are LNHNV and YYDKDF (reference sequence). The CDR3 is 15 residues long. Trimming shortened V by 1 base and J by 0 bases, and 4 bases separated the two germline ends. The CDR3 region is CATSRVSSGANVLTF. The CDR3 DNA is TGTGCCACCAGCAGAGTCAGCTCTGGGGCCAACGTCCTGACTTTC.

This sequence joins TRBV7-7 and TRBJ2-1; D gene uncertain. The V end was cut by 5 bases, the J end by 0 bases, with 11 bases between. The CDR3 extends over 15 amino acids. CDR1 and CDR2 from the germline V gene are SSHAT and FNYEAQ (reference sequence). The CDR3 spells CASSIGPVSYNEQFF. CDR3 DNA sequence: TGTGCCAGCAGCATCGGACCGGTCTCCTACAATGAGCAGTTCTTC. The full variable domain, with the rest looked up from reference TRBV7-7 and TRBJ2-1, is GAGVSQSPRYKVTKRGQDVTLRCDPISSHATLYWYQQALGQGPEFLTYFNYEAQPDKSGLPSDRFSAERPEGSISTLTIQRTEQRDSAMYRCASSIGPVSYNEQFFGPGTRLTVL.

CDR3 loop: CASSEGGFSYNEQFF. The DNA for the CDR3 is TGCGCCAGCAGTGAGGGGGGTTTCTCCTACAATGAGCAGTTCTTC. J is TRBJ2-1 and V is TRBV10-2; D may match TRBD1 or TRBD2 (5 bases each). The germline gives CDR1 WSHSY, CDR2 SAAADI. Trimming removed 2 bases from V and 0 bases from J, with 8 bases in between. This CDR3 has 15 amino acids.

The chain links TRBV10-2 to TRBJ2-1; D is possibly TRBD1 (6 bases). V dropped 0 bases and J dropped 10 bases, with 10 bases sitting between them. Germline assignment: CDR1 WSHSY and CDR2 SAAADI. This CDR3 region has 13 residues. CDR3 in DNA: TGCGCCAGCAGTGAGTCGACAGGCCCAGAGCAGTTCTTC. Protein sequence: CASSESTGPEQFF.

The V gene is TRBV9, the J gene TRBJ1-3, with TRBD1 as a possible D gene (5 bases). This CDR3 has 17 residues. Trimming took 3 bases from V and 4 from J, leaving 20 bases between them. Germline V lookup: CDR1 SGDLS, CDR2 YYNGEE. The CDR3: CASSAGGAGSSGNTIYF. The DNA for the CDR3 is TGTGCCAGCAGCGCAGGAGGGGCGGGGAGTTCGGGAAACACCATATATTTT.

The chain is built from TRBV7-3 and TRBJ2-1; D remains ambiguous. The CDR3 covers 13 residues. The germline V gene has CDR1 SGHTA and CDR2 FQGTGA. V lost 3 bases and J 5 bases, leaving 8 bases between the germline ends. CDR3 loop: CASSLAQNNEQFF. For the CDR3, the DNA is TGTGCCAGCAGCTTGGCGCAAAACAATGAGCAGTTCTTC.

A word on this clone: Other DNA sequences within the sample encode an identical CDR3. As DNA, the CDR3 is TGCGCCAGCAGTCCTCTACAGTTCCCGGGAGGCTACGAGCAGTACTTC. Its translation is CASSPLQFPGGYEQYF. The chain links TRBV4-1 to TRBJ2-7; 7 bases are a match to TRBD2. Germline CDR1 reads MGHRA; CDR2 reads YSYEKL. V dropped 6 bases and J dropped 3; count of bases not matched to a gene: 14. This CDR3 contains 16 residues.

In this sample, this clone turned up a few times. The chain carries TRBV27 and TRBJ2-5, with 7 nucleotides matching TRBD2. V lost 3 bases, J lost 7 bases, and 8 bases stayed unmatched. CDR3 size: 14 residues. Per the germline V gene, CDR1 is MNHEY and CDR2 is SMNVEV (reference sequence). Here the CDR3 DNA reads TGTGCCAGCAGTTTGGTAGGGACGGGAGGGACCCAGTACTTC. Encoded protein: CASSLVGTGGTQYF.

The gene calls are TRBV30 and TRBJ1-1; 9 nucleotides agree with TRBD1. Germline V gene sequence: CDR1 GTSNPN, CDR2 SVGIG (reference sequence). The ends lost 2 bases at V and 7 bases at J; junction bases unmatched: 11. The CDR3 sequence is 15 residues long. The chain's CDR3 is CAWSRGKQGALEAFF. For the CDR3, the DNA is TGTGCCTGGAGTAGAGGGAAACAGGGGGCCCTTGAAGCTTTCTTT.

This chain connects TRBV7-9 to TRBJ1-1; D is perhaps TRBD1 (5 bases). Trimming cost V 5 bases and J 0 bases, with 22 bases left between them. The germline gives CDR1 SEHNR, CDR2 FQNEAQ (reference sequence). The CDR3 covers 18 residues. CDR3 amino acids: CASSLRDARLGVNTEAFF. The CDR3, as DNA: TGTGCCAGCAGCCTACGGGACGCAAGGCTGGGGGTGAACACTGAAGCTTTCTTT. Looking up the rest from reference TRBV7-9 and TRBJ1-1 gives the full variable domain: DTGVSQNPRHKITKRGQNVTFRCDPISEHNRLYWYRQTLGQGPEFLTYFQNEAQLEKSRLLSDRFSAERPKGSFSTLEIQRTEQGDSAMYLCASSLRDARLGVNTEAFFGQGTRLTVV.

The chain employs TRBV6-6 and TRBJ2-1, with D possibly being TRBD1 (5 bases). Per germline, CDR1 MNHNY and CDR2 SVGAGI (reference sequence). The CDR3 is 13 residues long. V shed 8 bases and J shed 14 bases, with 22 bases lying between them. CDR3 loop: CASGVWNLKGKFF. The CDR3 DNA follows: TGTGCCAGCGGGGTTTGGAACCTTAAGGGGAAGTTCTTC.

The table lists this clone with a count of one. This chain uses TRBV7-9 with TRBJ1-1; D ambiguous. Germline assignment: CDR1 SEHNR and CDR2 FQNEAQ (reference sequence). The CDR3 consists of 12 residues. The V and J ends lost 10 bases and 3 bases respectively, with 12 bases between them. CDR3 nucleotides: TGTGCCACTTGTGGCCCTTACACTGAAGCTTTCTTT. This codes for CATCGPYTEAFF. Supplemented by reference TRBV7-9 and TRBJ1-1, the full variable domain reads DTGVSQNPRHKITKRGQNVTFRCDPISEHNRLYWYRQTLGQGPEFLTYFQNEAQLEKSRLLSDRFSAERPKGSFSTLEIQRTEQGDSAMYLCATCGPYTEAFFGQGTRLTVV.

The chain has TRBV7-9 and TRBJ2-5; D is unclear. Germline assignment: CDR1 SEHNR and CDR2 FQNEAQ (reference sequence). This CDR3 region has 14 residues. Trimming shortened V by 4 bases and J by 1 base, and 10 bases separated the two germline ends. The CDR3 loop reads CASSYSAAQETQYF. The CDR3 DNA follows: TGTGCCAGCAGCTATTCGGCAGCCCAAGAGACCCAGTACTTC.

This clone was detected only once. CDR3 sequence (DNA): TGTGCCTGGAGTGTAGGAGTTACAAGGACTAGTGTCTCGGCCTACAATGAGCAGTTCTTC. Translation gives CAWSVGVTRTSVSAYNEQFF. The chain recombines TRBV30 with TRBJ2-1, with 7 positions matching TRBD2. Trimming removed 0 bases from V and 2 bases from J; junction bases left unmatched: 19. The germline CDR1 and CDR2 sequences are GTSNPN and SVGIG (reference sequence). CDR3 length: 20 residues.

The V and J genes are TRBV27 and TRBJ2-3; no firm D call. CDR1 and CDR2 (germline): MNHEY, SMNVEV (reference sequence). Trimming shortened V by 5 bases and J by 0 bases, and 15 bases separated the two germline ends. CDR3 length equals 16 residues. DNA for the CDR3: TGTGCCAGCAGTCCTCCGGTTCGCCTTAGCACAGATACGCAGTATTTT. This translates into CASSPPVRLSTDTQYF.

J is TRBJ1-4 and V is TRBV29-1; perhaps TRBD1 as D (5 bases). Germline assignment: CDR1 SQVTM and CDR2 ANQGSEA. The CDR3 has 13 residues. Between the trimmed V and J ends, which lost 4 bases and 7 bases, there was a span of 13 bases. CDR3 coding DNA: TGCAGCGTTGCCGGGGGGTCGAGTGAAAAACTGTTTTTT. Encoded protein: CSVAGGSSEKLFF.

Written as DNA, the CDR3 is TGTGCCAGCAGCTTAGGTACAGGGGGTCACCTGGCGGGGAATCAGCCCCAGCATTTT. Its translation is CASSLGTGGHLAGNQPQHF. The chain joins TRBV11-2 to TRBJ1-5, with 8 bases aligning to TRBD1. V gave up 1 base and J gave up 4 bases; unmatched junction bases: 15. The V gene's germline CDR1 is SGHAT and CDR2 FQNNGV. This CDR3 is built from 19 residues.

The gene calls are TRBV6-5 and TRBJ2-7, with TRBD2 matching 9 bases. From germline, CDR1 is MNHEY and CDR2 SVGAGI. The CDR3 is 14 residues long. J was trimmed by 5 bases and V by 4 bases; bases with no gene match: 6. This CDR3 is CASSSSGGRDEQYF. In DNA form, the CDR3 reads TGTGCCAGCAGTTCAAGCGGGGGGCGAGACGAGCAGTACTTC.

CDR3 residues: CASSLSHYNEQFF. Written as DNA, the CDR3 is TGTGCCAGCAGCTTAAGCCACTACAATGAGCAGTTCTTC. J is TRBJ2-1 and V is TRBV7-3; D is uncertain. This CDR3 has 13 amino acids. The ends were cut back, 1 base at V and 3 bases at J, with 4 bases in the middle. Germline CDR1 SGHTA, CDR2 FQGTGA.

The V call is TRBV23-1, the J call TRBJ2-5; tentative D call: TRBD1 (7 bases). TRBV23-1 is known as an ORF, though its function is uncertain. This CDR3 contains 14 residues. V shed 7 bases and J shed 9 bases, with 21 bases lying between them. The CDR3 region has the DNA TGCGCCAGCAAGGGGCGGGGCGGGCAGGGGGCCCAGTACTTC. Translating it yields CASKGRGGQGAQYF.